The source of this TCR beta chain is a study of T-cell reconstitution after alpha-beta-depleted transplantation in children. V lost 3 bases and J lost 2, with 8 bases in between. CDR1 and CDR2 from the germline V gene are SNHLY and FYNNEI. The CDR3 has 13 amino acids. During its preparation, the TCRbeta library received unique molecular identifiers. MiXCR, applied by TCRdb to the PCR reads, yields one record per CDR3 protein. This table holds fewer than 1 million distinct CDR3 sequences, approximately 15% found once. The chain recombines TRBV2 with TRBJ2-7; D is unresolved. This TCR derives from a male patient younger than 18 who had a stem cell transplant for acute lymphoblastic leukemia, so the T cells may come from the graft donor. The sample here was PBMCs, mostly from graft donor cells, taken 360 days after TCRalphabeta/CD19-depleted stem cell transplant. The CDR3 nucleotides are TGTGCCAGCAGTGAGTTACAACCCTACGAGCAGTACTTC. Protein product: CASSELQPYEQYF.